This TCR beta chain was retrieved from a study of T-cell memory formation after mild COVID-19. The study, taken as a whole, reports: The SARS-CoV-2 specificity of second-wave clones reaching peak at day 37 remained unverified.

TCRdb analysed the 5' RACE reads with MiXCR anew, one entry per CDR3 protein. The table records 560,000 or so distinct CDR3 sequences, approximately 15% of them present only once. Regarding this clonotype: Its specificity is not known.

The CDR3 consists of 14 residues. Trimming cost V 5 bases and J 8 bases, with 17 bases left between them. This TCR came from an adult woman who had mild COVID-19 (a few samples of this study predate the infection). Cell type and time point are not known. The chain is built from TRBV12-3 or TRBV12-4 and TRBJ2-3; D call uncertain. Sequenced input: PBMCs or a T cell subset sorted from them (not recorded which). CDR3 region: CASSPGRAGATQYF. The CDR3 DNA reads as TGTGCCAGCAGTCCTGGACGGGCAGGAGCTACGCAGTATTTT.